The clone carrying this T cell receptor (beta chain) was observed once. What it binds is not known. V lost 0 bases, J lost 0 bases, and 5 bases lay in between. The CDR3 covers 14 residues. CDR1 and CDR2 from the germline V gene are KGHSH and LQKENI. The sample comes from a study of shared clonotypes between healthy human individuals. Division of CD4+ cells produced a CD45RA+ naive subset and a CD45RA-negative memory subset. Only in-frame clones appear in the TCRdb table, and some are missing; sequencing was by immunoSEQ multiplex PCR. The sample has over a million clones, 98% seen once. Overall study findings and caveats: Collection of samples was limited to blood; tissue repertoires likely differ. An expected dependence of interdonor clonotype sharing on sequencing depth was noted. A few donors showed sharing of around 5% of naive CD4 clonotypes.

The clonotype originates from a man aged 25 to 40 in good health. The sample comprised naive CD4+ T cells sorted from blood. Subset indicated: CD45RA+ positively selected. The V and J genes are TRBV18 and TRBJ1-1; maybe TRBD1 (5 bases). CDR3 bases: TGTGCCAGCTCACCACCGACAGTGAACACTGAAGCTTTCTTT. Translation: CASSPPTVNTEAFF.